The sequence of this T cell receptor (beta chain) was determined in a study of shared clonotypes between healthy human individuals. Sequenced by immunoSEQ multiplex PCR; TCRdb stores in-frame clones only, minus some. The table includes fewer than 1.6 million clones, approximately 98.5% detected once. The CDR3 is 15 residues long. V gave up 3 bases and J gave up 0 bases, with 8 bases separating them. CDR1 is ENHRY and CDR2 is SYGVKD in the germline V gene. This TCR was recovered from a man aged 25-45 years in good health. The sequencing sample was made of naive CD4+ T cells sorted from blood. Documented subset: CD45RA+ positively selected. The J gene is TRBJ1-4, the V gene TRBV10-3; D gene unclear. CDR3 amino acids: CAISDPRATNEKLFF. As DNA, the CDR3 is TGTGCCATCAGTGATCCGAGAGCAACTAATGAAAAACTGTTTTTT.